Below are 23 T cell receptor beta chains sequenced from a single sample in a study of STAT3 mutations in large granular lymphocyte leukemia. These receptors lack a known antigen. Study-wide results and caveats: In T-cell large granular lymphocyte leukemia, about half of patients showed multiple immunodominant subclonotypes.

The assay was immunoSEQ multiplex PCR, and TCRdb's table has in-frame clones only and misses some. This table holds thousands of clones. The specimen sequenced was PBMCs. These receptor sequences come from a human donor with T large granular lymphocyte leukemia. The donor label of this sample is uncertain. Some clones in this sample may be carry-over from other donors' samples.

To note about this clone: It is likely a read error, because the conserved phenylalanine at the end of the CDR3 is missing. No DNA is shown, since the ends of the CDR3 on it are uncertain; the CDR3 is the one TCRdb lists. V gene TRBV5-1 combines with J gene TRBJ1-4; the table's D gene call, TRBD1, was not cross checked with the DNA. The CDR3 spans 11 residues, counting both ends. Germline V lookup: CDR1 SGHRS, CDR2 YFSETQ. The CDR3 here is CASSPPDSQEK.

Comment on this clone: The final CDR3 position lacks the conserved phenylalanine or tryptophan, pointing to a likely read error. The limits of the CDR3 on the DNA are not certain, so only TCRdb's listed CDR3 is given. The V and J genes are TRBV2 and TRBJ2-1; no check of the table's D call, TRBD1, against the DNA was made. Germline V gene data show CDR1 as SNHLY and CDR2 as FYNNEI. The CDR3 spans 8 residues, counting both ends. The CDR3 spells CASSEGGE.

Worth noting for this clone: A read error is likely, as this CDR3 ends without the conserved phenylalanine or tryptophan. It is unclear where the CDR3 begins or ends on the DNA, so no DNA is shown, and the CDR3 is as TCRdb lists it. The chain links TRBV6-1 to TRBJ1-2; the table's D call, TRBD1, has no DNA check behind it. The CDR3 spans 11 residues, counting both ends. Germline V lookup: CDR1 MNHNS, CDR2 SASEGT. The CDR3: CASSEAWSQGG.

A remark on this clone: The conserved closing phenylalanine or tryptophan is absent in this CDR3, likely reflecting a read error. It is unclear where the CDR3 begins or ends on the DNA, so no DNA is shown, and the CDR3 is as TCRdb lists it. V and J are TRBV5-1 and TRBJ2-5; the table names TRBD2, a call not compared with the DNA. The CDR3 is 13 amino acids long, termini counted. CDR1 SGHRS and CDR2 YFSETQ come from the germline V gene. The CDR3 sequence: CASSSGASGGGET.

About this clone: Since the CDR3 does not end with the conserved phenylalanine or tryptophan, this likely comes from a read error. It is unclear where the CDR3 begins or ends on the DNA, so no DNA is shown, and the CDR3 is as TCRdb lists it. The chain couples TRBV5-1 to TRBJ2-1; TRBD1 reflects the table's D call only, with no check against the DNA. Per germline, CDR1 SGHRS and CDR2 YFSETQ. Ends included, the CDR3 has 12 residues. The CDR3 spells CASTREAQTYNE.

About this clone itself: The conserved final phenylalanine or tryptophan is absent from the CDR3, which likely points to a read error. It is unclear where the CDR3 begins or ends on the DNA, so no DNA is shown, and the CDR3 is as TCRdb lists it. The rearrangement uses TRBV6-4 and TRBJ2-2; TRBD1 was called by the table and not checked on the DNA. 10 amino acids form the CDR3, both terminal residues included. Germline V lookup: CDR1 MRHNA, CDR2 SNTAGT. The CDR3 loop reads CASSDSGFGE.

A note on this clone: The conserved closing phenylalanine or tryptophan is absent in this CDR3, likely reflecting a read error. The DNA is omitted, as the CDR3 cannot be located on it reliably, and the CDR3 follows TCRdb's listing. The V call is TRBV5-6, the J call TRBJ2-2; the table names TRBD2, a call not compared with the DNA. The CDR3 spans 10 residues, counting both ends. Germline V gives CDR1 SGHDT, CDR2 YYEEEE. This CDR3 is CASSFPGTGE.

On this clone itself: Because it lacks the conserved phenylalanine or tryptophan at the end, this CDR3 is likely a read error. It is unclear where the CDR3 begins or ends on the DNA, so no DNA is shown, and the CDR3 is as TCRdb lists it. The chain uses TRBV19 and TRBJ2-1; the table names TRBD1, a call not compared with the DNA. Inclusive of both ends, the CDR3 amounts to 12 amino acids. Germline CDR1 reads LNHDA; CDR2 reads SQIVND (reference sequence). Here the CDR3 reads CASSDPPGPNNE.

Remarks on this clone: The CDR3 does not close with the conserved phenylalanine or tryptophan, likely indicating a read error. Because the CDR3's place on the DNA is in doubt, the DNA is left out and the CDR3 is given as listed by TCRdb. The chain has TRBV20-1 and TRBJ2-1; the table's D call TRBD2 went unverified against the DNA. The CDR3 sequence runs 12 residues, both termini included. Germline CDR1 DFQATT, CDR2 SNEGSKA (reference sequence). The CDR3 is CSAAPSGRALNE.

Remarks on this clone: This likely comes from a read error, as the CDR3 has no conserved phenylalanine or tryptophan at its end. The limits of the CDR3 on the DNA are not certain, so only TCRdb's listed CDR3 is given. The chain employs TRBV19 and TRBJ2-1; TRBD2 was called by the table and not checked on the DNA. CDR1 and CDR2 (germline): LNHDA, SQIVND (reference sequence). From its first to its last residue, the CDR3 has 12 amino acids. The CDR3 region is CASSPRLAGGNE.

Comment on this clone: The CDR3 ends on some other residue instead of the conserved phenylalanine or tryptophan, so this is likely a read error. Because the CDR3's place on the DNA is in doubt, the DNA is left out and the CDR3 is given as listed by TCRdb. The chain uses TRBV19 and TRBJ1-2; the table assigns TRBD1, which was not confirmed against the DNA. Germline assignment: CDR1 LNHDA and CDR2 SQIVND (reference sequence). The CDR3 comprises 10 residues, both ends counted. CDR3 loop: CASSPTENYG.

With regard to this clone: This is likely a read error, given that the CDR3 carries no conserved phenylalanine or tryptophan at its end. The DNA is omitted, as the CDR3 cannot be located on it reliably, and the CDR3 follows TCRdb's listing. The CDR3 sequence is CASSPQGPGSET. The chain recombines TRBV18 with TRBJ2-5; the D call in the table, TRBD1, was not verified against the DNA. The germline CDR1 and CDR2 sequences are KGHSH and LQKENI. The CDR3 extends over 12 residues, inclusive of both ends.

Concerning this clone itself: It is likely a read error, because the conserved phenylalanine at the end of the CDR3 is missing. The DNA is omitted, as the CDR3 cannot be located on it reliably, and the CDR3 follows TCRdb's listing. The V and J genes are TRBV5-1 and TRBJ2-3; the table names TRBD2, a call not compared with the DNA. The CDR3 adds up to 15 amino acids, both ends counted. The germline V gene has CDR1 SGHRS and CDR2 YFSETQ. The CDR3 here is CASTLSRSGRYSTDT.

Regarding this clone: This CDR3 fails to terminate in the conserved phenylalanine or tryptophan, so it likely reflects a read error. It is unclear where the CDR3 begins or ends on the DNA, so no DNA is shown, and the CDR3 is as TCRdb lists it. CDR3 sequence: CASSPGQQET. The chain links TRBV5-1 to TRBJ2-5; TRBD1, the table's D call, was not compared with the DNA. Germline lookup yields CDR1 SGHRS and CDR2 YFSETQ. Inclusive of both ends, the CDR3 amounts to 10 amino acids.

Details on this clone: No conserved phenylalanine or tryptophan ends this CDR3, so it is likely a read error. The DNA is omitted, as the CDR3 cannot be located on it reliably, and the CDR3 follows TCRdb's listing. V usage is TRBV2 and J usage is TRBJ2-5; the D segment call TRBD1 is taken from the table without a DNA check. In germline, CDR1 is SNHLY, CDR2 FYNNEI. The CDR3 adds up to 12 amino acids, both ends counted. The CDR3 protein is CASSEGWTVKET.

About this clone: This is likely a read error, given that the CDR3 carries no conserved phenylalanine or tryptophan at its end. No DNA is shown, since the ends of the CDR3 on it are uncertain; the CDR3 is the one TCRdb lists. The chain carries TRBV19 and TRBJ2-1; the table's D call of TRBD1 was not tested on the DNA. From germline, CDR1 is LNHDA and CDR2 SQIVND (reference sequence). The CDR3 is 9 residues long, counting both termini. CDR3 protein: CAIRGRWGE.

Concerning this clone: In this CDR3 the conserved last residue, phenylalanine or tryptophan, is missing, so a read error is likely. The DNA is omitted, as the CDR3 cannot be located on it reliably, and the CDR3 follows TCRdb's listing. This chain uses TRBV5-1 with TRBJ2-5; the table's D call TRBD2 went unverified against the DNA. CDR1 and CDR2 from the germline V gene are SGHRS and YFSETQ. The CDR3 extends over 12 residues, inclusive of both ends. The CDR3 region is CASSSGRLGGET.

In regard to this clone: The missing conserved phenylalanine or tryptophan at the end of this CDR3 makes a read error likely. No DNA is shown, since the ends of the CDR3 on it are uncertain; the CDR3 is the one TCRdb lists. The rearrangement joins TRBV7-8 to TRBJ2-7; TRBD1 is the table's D call and was not checked against the DNA. From its first to its last residue, the CDR3 has 11 amino acids. Germline V gene sequence: CDR1 SGHVS, CDR2 FQNEAQ. CDR3 amino acids: CASSQGSYPYE.

Note on this clone: The conserved closing phenylalanine or tryptophan is absent in this CDR3, likely reflecting a read error. Because the CDR3's place on the DNA is in doubt, the DNA is left out and the CDR3 is given as listed by TCRdb. The chain carries TRBV20-1 and TRBJ2-5; the D call in the table, TRBD1, was not verified against the DNA. The CDR3 totals 11 residues, both ends included. In germline, CDR1 is DFQATT, CDR2 SNEGSKA (reference sequence). The CDR3 region is CSAWGQGEGET.

Points on this clone: As the CDR3 is not closed by the conserved phenylalanine or tryptophan, this likely results from a read error. The DNA is left out, because the CDR3 cannot be placed on it with certainty; the CDR3 is given as TCRdb lists it. The rearrangement uses TRBV20-1 and TRBJ1-2; the D call of TRBD1 is as the table states it, not checked on the DNA. In germline, CDR1 is DFQATT, CDR2 SNEGSKA (reference sequence). The CDR3 length equals 9 residues, ends included. This CDR3 is CSAARTVGG.

To note about this clone: The final CDR3 position lacks the conserved phenylalanine or tryptophan, pointing to a likely read error. Because the CDR3's place on the DNA is in doubt, the DNA is left out and the CDR3 is given as listed by TCRdb. The chain has TRBV2 and TRBJ2-1; the table calls TRBD2, which could not be checked here. Counting both end residues, the CDR3 totals 12 amino acids. The V gene's germline CDR1 is SNHLY and CDR2 FYNNEI. The CDR3 reads CASSEEGLTSSE.

Considering frequency, this clone is medium-sized. It is likely a read error, because the conserved phenylalanine at the end of the CDR3 is missing. Because the CDR3's place on the DNA is in doubt, the DNA is left out and the CDR3 is given as listed by TCRdb. The V gene is TRBV4-1, the J gene TRBJ2-7; the DNA was not used to check the table's D call, TRBD1. Germline V CDR1 and CDR2: MGHRA, YSYEKL. The CDR3 is 11 residues long, ends included. CDR3 in amino acids: CASSQTTGSYE.

By frequency, this clone is medium-sized. The CDR3 carries no conserved terminal phenylalanine or tryptophan, so it likely arises from a read error. The limits of the CDR3 on the DNA are not certain, so only TCRdb's listed CDR3 is given. This rearrangement joins TRBV4-2 to TRBJ2-3; no check of the table's D call, TRBD2, against the DNA was made. Germline V gene data show CDR1 as LGHNA and CDR2 as YNFKEQ. The CDR3 has 10 amino acids, counting both end residues. This CDR3 reads CASSQDFGDT.